This T cell receptor beta chain was identified in a study of vaccination and CD4 T cells after COVID-19. Study background: Post-COVID draws followed diagnosis by a median around 95 days (range 35 to 161).

Notes on this clonotype: Its matching antigen is unknown.

Oncomine TCR Beta short-read sequencing was applied to DNA from cultured CD4+ T cells. TCRdb reprocessed the PCR reads with MiXCR, giving one entry per CDR3 protein. The sample has 16,000 or so distinct CDR3 sequences; roughly 45% are singletons. The CDR3 runs 12 residues. Trimming took 1 base from V and 16 from J, leaving 14 bases between them. CDR1 and CDR2 (germline): SGHAT, FQNNGV. Treatment in this sample: approximately nine-day PBMC culture with coronavirus spike peptide pools or control peptides (ViraFEST assay). This specimen consisted of CD4+ T cells from blood, cultured in vitro, obtained after SARS-CoV-2 vaccination. The sequence came from a human donor who had recovered from COVID-19. The chain joins TRBV11-2 to TRBJ2-1, with D possibly being TRBD1 (6 bases). Written as DNA, the CDR3 is TGTGCCAGCAGCTTAGGGACAGTGGATAGTTTCTTC. It translates to CASSLGTVDSFF.